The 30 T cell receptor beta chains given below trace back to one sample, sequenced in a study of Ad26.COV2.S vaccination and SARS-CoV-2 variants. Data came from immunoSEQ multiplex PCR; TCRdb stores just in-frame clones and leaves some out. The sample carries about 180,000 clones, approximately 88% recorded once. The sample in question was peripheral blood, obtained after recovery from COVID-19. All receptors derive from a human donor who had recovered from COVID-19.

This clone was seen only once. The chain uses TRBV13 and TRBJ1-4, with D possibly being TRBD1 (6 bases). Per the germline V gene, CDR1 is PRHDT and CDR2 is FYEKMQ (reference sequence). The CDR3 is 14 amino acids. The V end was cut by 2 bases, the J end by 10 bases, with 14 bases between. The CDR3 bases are TGTGCCAGCAGCTTACAGGGGAAAGGTGGAAAACTGTTTTTT. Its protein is CASSLQGKGGKLFF. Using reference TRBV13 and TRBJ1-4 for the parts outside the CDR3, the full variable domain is AAGVIQSPRHLIKEKRETATLKCYPIPRHDTVYWYQQGPGQDPQFLISFYEKMQSDKGSIPDRFSAQQFSDYHSELNMSSLELGDSALYFCASSLQGKGGKLFFGSGTQLSVL.

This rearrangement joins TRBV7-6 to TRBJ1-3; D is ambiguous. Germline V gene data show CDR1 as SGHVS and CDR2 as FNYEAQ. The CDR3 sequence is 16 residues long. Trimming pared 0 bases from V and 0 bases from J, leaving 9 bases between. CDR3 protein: CASSLAEVHSGNTIYF. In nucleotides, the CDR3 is TGTGCCAGCAGCTTAGCTGAGGTGCACTCTGGAAACACCATATATTTT.

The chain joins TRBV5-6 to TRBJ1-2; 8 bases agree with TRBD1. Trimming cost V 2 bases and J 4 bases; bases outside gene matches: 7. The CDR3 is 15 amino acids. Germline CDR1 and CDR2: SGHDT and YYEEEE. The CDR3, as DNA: TGTGCCAGCAGCTTTGAGACAGGGGACCTCTATGGCTACACCTTC. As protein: CASSFETGDLYGYTF.

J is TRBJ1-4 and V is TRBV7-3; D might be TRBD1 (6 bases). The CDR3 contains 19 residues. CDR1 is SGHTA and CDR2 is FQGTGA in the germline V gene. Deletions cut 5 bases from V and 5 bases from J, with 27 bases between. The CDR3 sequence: CASSGVANRDLLTNEKLFF. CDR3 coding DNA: TGTGCCAGCAGCGGTGTGGCCAACAGGGATCTCCTGACAAATGAAAAACTGTTTTTT. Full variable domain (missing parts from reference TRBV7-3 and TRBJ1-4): GAGVSQTPSNKVTEKGKYVELRCDPISGHTALYWYRQSLGQGPEFLIYFQGTGAADDSGLPNDRFFAVRPEGSVSTLKIQRTERGDSAVYLCASSGVANRDLLTNEKLFFGSGTQLSVL.

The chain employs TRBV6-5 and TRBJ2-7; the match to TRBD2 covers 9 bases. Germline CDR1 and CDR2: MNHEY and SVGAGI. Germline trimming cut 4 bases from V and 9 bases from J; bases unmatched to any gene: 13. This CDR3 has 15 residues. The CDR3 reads CASSSSSGDPTGQYF. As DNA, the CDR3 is TGTGCCAGCAGTTCCTCTAGCGGGGACCCCACGGGGCAGTACTTC.

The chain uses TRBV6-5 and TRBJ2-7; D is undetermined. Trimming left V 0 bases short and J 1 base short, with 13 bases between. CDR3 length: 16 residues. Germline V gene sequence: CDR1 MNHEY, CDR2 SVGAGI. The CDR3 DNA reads TGTGCCAGCAGTTACTCGGAAGGCACGAAGTCCTACGAGCAGTACTTC. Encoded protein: CASSYSEGTKSYEQYF.

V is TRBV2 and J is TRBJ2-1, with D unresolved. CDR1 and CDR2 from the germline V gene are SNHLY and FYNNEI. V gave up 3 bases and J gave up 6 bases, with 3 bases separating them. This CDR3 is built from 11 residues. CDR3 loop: CASSEGNEQFF. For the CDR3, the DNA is TGTGCCAGCAGTGAGGGCAATGAGCAGTTCTTC.

The CDR3 DNA is TGTGCCAGCAGTTTAGGCCAGGGGTCGCAGCCCCAGCATTTT. Its translation is CASSLGQGSQPQHF. The chain carries TRBV28 and TRBJ1-5, with D possibly being TRBD1 (6 bases). This CDR3 comprises 14 residues. Germline CDR1 is MDHEN and CDR2 is SYDVKM. Trimming took 2 bases from V and 7 from J, leaving 12 bases between them. Complete variable domain (other parts from reference TRBV28 and TRBJ1-5): DVKVTQSSRYLVKRTGEKVFLECVQDMDHENMFWYRQDPGLGLRLIYFSYDVKMKEKGDIPEGYSVSREKKERFSLILESASTNQTSMYLCASSLGQGSQPQHFGDGTRLSIL.

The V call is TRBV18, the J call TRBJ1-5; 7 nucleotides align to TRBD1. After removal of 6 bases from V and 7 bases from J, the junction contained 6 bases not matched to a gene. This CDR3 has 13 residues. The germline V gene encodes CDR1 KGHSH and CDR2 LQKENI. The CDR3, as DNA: TGTGCCAGCTCTATGGACAGGAGCCAGCCCCAGCATTTT. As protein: CASSMDRSQPQHF.

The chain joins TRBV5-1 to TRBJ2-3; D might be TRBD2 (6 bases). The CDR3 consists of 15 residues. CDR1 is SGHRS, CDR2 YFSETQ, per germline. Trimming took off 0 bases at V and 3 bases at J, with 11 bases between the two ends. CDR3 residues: CASSLGSGETDTQYF. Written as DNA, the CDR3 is TGCGCCAGCAGCTTGGGTAGCGGTGAGACAGATACGCAGTATTTT.

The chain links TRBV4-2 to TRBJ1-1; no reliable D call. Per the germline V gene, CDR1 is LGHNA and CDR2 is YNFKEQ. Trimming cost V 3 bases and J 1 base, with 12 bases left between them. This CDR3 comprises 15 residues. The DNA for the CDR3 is TGTGCCAGCAGCCAGCCGCGTTTTGGGAACACTGAAGCTTTCTTT. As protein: CASSQPRFGNTEAFF.

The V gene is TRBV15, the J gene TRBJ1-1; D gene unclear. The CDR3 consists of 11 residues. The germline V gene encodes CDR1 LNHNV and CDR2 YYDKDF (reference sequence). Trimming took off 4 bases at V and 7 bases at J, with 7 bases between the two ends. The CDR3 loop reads CATSIELEAFF. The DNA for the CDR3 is TGTGCCACCAGCATCGAACTTGAAGCTTTCTTT.

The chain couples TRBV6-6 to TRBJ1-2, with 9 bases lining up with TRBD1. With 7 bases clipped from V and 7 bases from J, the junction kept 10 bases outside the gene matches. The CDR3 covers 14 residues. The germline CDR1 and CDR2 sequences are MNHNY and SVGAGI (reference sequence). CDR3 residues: CASNPQGALGGYTF. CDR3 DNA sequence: TGTGCCAGCAACCCACAGGGGGCGTTAGGTGGCTACACCTTC.

This CDR3 is CASSFDQGDAGELFF. Here the CDR3 DNA reads TGCGCCAGCAGCTTCGACCAGGGTGACGCCGGGGAGCTGTTTTTT. The rearrangement links TRBV5-1 to TRBJ2-2, with a possible D match to TRBD1 (5 bases). The germline V and J ends were trimmed by 2 bases and 6 bases, with 14 bases remaining between them. Germline V lookup: CDR1 SGHRS, CDR2 YFSETQ. There are 15 residues in the CDR3.

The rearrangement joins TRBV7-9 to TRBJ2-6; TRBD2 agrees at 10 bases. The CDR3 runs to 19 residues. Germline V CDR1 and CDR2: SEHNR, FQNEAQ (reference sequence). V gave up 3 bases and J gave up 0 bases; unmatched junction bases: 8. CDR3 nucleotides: TGTGCCAGCAGCTTCAATGGGGTAGCGGGAGGCTCTGGGGCCAACGTCCTGACTTTC. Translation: CASSFNGVAGGSGANVLTF.

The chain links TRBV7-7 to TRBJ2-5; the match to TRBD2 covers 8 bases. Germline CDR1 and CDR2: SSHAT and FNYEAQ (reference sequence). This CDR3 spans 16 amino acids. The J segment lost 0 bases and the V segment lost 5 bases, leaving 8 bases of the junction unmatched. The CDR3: CASSALLAAYQETQYF. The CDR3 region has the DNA TGTGCCAGCAGCGCCCTACTAGCGGCCTACCAAGAGACCCAGTACTTC.

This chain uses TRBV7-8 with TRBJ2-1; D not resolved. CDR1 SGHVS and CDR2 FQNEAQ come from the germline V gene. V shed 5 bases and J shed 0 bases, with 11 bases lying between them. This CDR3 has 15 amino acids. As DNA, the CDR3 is TGTGCCAGCAGCCCACGCCGGACCTCCTACAATGAGCAGTTCTTC. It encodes CASSPRRTSYNEQFF.

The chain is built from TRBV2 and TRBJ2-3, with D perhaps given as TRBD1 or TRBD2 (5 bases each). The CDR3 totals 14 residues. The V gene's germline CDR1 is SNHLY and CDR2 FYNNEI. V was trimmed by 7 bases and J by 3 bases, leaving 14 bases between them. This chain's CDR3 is CASNTRGATDTQYF. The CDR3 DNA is TGTGCCAGCAACACAAGAGGGGCAACAGATACGCAGTATTTT. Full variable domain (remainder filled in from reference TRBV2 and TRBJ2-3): EPEVTQTPSHQVTQMGQEVILRCVPISNHLYFYWYRQILGQKVEFLVSFYNNEISEKSEIFDDQFSVERPDGSNFTLKIRSTKLEDSAMYFCASNTRGATDTQYFGPGTRLTVL.

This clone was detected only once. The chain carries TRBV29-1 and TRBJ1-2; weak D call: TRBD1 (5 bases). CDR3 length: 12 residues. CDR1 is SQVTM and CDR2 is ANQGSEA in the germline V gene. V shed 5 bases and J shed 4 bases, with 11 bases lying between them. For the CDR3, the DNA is TGCAGCGTTTGGCGACAGAGCTATGGCTACACCTTC. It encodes CSVWRQSYGYTF.

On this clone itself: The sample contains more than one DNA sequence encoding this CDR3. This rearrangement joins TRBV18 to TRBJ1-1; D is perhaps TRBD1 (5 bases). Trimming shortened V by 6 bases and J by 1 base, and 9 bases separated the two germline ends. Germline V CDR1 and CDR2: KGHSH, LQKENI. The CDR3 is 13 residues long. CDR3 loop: CASSQGQNTEAFF. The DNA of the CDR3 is TGTGCCAGCTCGCAAGGACAGAACACTGAAGCTTTCTTT.

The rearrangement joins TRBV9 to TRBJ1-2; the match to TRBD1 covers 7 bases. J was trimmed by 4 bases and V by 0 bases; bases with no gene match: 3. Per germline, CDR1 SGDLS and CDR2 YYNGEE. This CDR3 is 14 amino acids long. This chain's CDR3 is CASSVVEGAYGYTF. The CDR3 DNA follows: TGTGCCAGCAGCGTAGTTGAGGGGGCCTATGGCTACACCTTC.

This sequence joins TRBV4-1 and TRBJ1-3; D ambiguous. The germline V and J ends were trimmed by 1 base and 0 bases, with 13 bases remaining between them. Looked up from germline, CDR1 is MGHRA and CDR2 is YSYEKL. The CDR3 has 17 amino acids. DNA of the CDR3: TGCGCCAGCAGCCAAGGTTGGGGTAAAGTCTCTGGAAACACCATATATTTT. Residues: CASSQGWGKVSGNTIYF.

The CDR3 region is CASRGGSPSYNEQFF. The CDR3 DNA follows: TGTGCCAGCAGGGGAGGGAGTCCCAGCTACAATGAGCAGTTCTTC. The gene calls are TRBV27 and TRBJ2-1; 7 nucleotides match TRBD2. V lost 6 bases, J lost 3 bases, and 8 bases stayed unmatched. The CDR3 runs to 15 residues. Per the germline V gene, CDR1 is MNHEY and CDR2 is SMNVEV (reference sequence).

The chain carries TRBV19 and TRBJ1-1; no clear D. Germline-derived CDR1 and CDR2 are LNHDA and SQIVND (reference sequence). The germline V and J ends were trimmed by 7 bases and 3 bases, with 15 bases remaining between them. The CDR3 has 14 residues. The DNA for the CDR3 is TGTGCCAGTACCCCTCTCGGCAGTCACACTGAAGCTTTCTTT. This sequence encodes CASTPLGSHTEAFF.

This CDR3 is CASSFQGQSTGELFF. Here the CDR3 DNA reads TGTGCCAGCAGTTTCCAGGGACAGAGCACCGGGGAGCTGTTTTTT. V gene TRBV6-6 combines with J gene TRBJ2-2; 7 bases fit TRBD1. Trimming took 4 bases from V and 4 from J; bases not matched to a gene: 6. This CDR3 has 15 residues. In germline, CDR1 is MNHNY, CDR2 SVGAGI (reference sequence).

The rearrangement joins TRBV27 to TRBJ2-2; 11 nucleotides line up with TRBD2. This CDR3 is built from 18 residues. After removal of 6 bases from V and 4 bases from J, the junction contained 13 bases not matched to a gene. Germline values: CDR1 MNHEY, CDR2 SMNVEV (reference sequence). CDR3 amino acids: CASRGASGRKVGTGELFF. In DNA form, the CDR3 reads TGTGCCAGCAGAGGGGCTAGCGGGAGGAAGGTGGGCACCGGGGAGCTGTTTTTT.

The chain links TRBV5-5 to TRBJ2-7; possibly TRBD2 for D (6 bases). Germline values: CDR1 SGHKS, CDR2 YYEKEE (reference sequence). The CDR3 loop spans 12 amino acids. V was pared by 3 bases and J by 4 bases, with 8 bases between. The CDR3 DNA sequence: TGTGCCAGCAGCTCGGGAGTATACGAGCAGTACTTC. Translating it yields CASSSGVYEQYF.

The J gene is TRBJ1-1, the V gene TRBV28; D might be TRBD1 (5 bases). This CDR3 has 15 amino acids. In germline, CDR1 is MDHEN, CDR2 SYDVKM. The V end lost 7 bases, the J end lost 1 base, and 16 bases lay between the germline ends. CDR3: CASTLGWGGNTEAFF. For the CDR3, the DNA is TGTGCCAGCACCCTTGGGTGGGGGGGGAACACTGAAGCTTTCTTT. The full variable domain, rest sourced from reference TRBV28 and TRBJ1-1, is DVKVTQSSRYLVKRTGEKVFLECVQDMDHENMFWYRQDPGLGLRLIYFSYDVKMKEKGDIPEGYSVSREKKERFSLILESASTNQTSMYLCASTLGWGGNTEAFFGQGTRLTVV.

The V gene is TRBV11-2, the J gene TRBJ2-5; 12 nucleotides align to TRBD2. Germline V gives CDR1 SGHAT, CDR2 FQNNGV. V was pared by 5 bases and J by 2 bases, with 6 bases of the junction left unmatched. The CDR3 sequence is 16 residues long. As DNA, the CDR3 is TGTGCCAGCAGCGCCACTAGCGGGAGGTTACAAGAGACCCAGTACTTC. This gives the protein CASSATSGRLQETQYF.

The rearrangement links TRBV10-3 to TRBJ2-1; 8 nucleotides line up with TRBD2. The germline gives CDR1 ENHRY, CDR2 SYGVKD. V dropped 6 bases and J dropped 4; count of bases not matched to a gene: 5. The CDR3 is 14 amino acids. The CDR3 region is CAIRGQREYNEQFF. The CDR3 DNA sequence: TGTGCCATCAGGGGGCAGCGGGAGTACAATGAGCAGTTCTTC.